These 5 T cell receptor beta chains were all obtained from the same sample, sequenced in a study of T cells in narcolepsy. Some clones are missing from TCRdb's copy, which holds only in-frame ones; the method was immunoSEQ multiplex PCR. Of fewer than 25,000 clones detected, 70% to 90% appear once; the ten largest clones hold about 4.4%. Input material: memory (CD45RA-) CD4+ T cells from blood. Receptors were obtained from a human donor in good health.

As DNA, the CDR3 is TGTGCCAGCAGTTATCGAAACACAGATACGCAGTATTTT. Its translation is CASSYRNTDTQYF. The chain is built from TRBV6-6 and TRBJ2-3; unclear D gene. Trimming removed 3 bases from V and 2 bases from J, with 6 bases in between. Germline V gene sequence: CDR1 MNHNY, CDR2 SVGAGI (reference sequence). There are 13 residues in the CDR3.

This clone was detected only a few times. This sequence joins TRBV7-9 and TRBJ1-2; no clear D. This CDR3 spans 15 amino acids. Trimming cost V 0 bases and J 4 bases, with 12 bases left between them. CDR1 and CDR2 from the germline V gene are SEHNR and FQNEAQ (reference sequence). CDR3 sequence (DNA): TGTGCCAGCAGCTTAGCCCCCCGGGGTGGCTATGGCTACACCTTC. This encodes CASSLAPRGGYGYTF.

V gene TRBV7-9 combines with J gene TRBJ1-5, with D possibly being TRBD1 (5 bases). Per the germline V gene, CDR1 is SEHNR and CDR2 is FQNEAQ (reference sequence). The V end lost 5 bases, the J end lost 5 bases, and 19 bases lay between the germline ends. CDR3 size: 16 residues. This CDR3 is CASSPAAREEDQPQHF. CDR3 in DNA: TGTGCCAGCAGCCCCGCCGCCAGGGAAGAGGATCAGCCCCAGCATTTT.

Here the CDR3 reads CASSPGQTSPLHF. In DNA form, the CDR3 reads TGTGCCAGCTCACCCGGACAGACTTCACCCCTCCACTTT. The J gene is TRBJ1-6, the V gene TRBV18, with D possibly TRBD1 on 6 matching bases. Germline CDR1 is KGHSH and CDR2 is LQKENI. The CDR3 totals 13 residues. V was clipped by 3 bases and J by 9 bases, with 9 bases between them. The full variable domain, completed using reference TRBV18 and TRBJ1-6, is NAGVMQNPRHLVRRRGQEARLRCSPMKGHSHVYWYRQLPEEGLKFMVYLQKENIIDESGMPKERFSAEFPKEGPSILRIQQVVRGDSAAYFCASSPGQTSPLHFGNGTRLTVT.

V is TRBV6-5 and J is TRBJ1-2; D gene ambiguous. Germline CDR1 and CDR2: MNHEY and SVGAGI. The length of the CDR3 is 11 residues. The germline V and J ends were trimmed by 2 bases and 7 bases, with 5 bases remaining between them. The CDR3: CASSYGSGYTF. The CDR3 nucleotides are TGTGCCAGCAGTTACGGCAGTGGCTACACCTTC.